The following is a T cell receptor beta chain sequence with its context. Which antigen it targets is not known. Base qualities are not provided; no much larger clone lies one nucleotide away. From V the trimming removes 10 bases and from J it removes 6 bases, while the gene matches leave 10 bases of the junction unaccounted for. Including cysteine and phenylalanine, the CDR3 has 14 amino acids. CDR3 DNA is the only sequence kept; it has 42 bases, read in frame from the first base. The germline V gene (reference sequence) supplies CDR1 SEHNR and CDR2 FQNEAQ. The method behind the library was the immunoSEQ multiplex PCR assay. The hsTCRB Kit was used according to the manufacturer's protocol to amplify rearranged TCR beta chain sequences. Sequencing of TCRB libraries was carried out on an Illumina MiSeq. The authors' pipeline ran thus. Demultiplexing, trimming and gene mapping were performed with the kit vendor's proprietary platform. TCRdb's version of the immuneACCESS table is confined to in-frame rearrangements and falls short of the full clone set. An unresolved V gene accounts for under half of the shortfall where checked; the remainder is of unknown origin. V, J and clone size derive from that table, while D and trimming were established from the DNA sequence. The sample records over 55,000 clones, 70% to 85% of which are singletons. The ten largest clones add up to 3.1% of the sample.

The data are from a study of a mutant IDH1 vaccine in newly diagnosed glioma listed by TCRdb under 2021. With regard to the full study: Eight vaccinations were administered to patients in weeks 1, 3, 5, 7, 11, 15, 19 and 23, corresponding to visits V03 through V10. Longitudinal TCRB deep sequencing was done for fewer than 30 treated patients, wherever samples were available for exploratory analyses. Peripheral blood was drawn at six visits: V03 (baseline), V05, V07, V10, V12 and V13. Vaccination began 4-6 weeks after radiotherapy alone, or alongside temozolomide cycles in the chemotherapy-containing groups. Prior to enrollment, patients had been given standard therapy consisting of radiotherapy alone, temozolomide alone, or radiochemotherapy with temozolomide, with the combination given to most patients. Of the 32 patients who were treated, about 60% were male and around 40% were female, and the mean age was about 40 years. General conclusions and limits of the study: According to the authors, sample limitations meant that analyses of patient blood samples could not be reproduced. PBMC samples for TCRB deep sequencing were selected based on availability. Immune responses induced by the vaccine were seen in roughly 95% of patients across multiple MHC alleles. Changes in the top peripheral T cell clonotypes picked up by TCRB sequencing did not appear to be linked to pseudoprogression.

What this sample's time point label stands for: week 5, during vaccination. A 20-mer mutant IDH1 peptide at 300 micrograms in Montanide made up each vaccine dose, which was injected subcutaneously together with topical imiquimod. Newly diagnosed WHO grade 3 or 4 IDH1-mutant astrocytomas showing loss of nuclear ATRX were present in the donors. The samples were drawn from NOA16, a multicentre, single-arm, open-label phase I trial in Germany that tested a mutant IDH1 peptide vaccine in humans for the first time. Genomic DNA for TCRB sequencing was isolated from EDTA blood with the DNeasy Blood and Tissue Kit.

The chain is made from TRBV7-9 and TRBJ2-1, with 9 junctional bases fitting TRBD2. This sequence was found in a woman younger than 30 with glioma. Some clones in this sample may be carry-over from other donors' samples. Material: PBMCs, obtained from a glioma patient whose treatment included an IDH1 peptide vaccine. The CDR3 region has the sequence CATAGTSSINEQFF. The nucleotide sequence is given as TGTGCCACGGCCGGGACTAGCTCGATCAATGAGCAGTTCTTC.